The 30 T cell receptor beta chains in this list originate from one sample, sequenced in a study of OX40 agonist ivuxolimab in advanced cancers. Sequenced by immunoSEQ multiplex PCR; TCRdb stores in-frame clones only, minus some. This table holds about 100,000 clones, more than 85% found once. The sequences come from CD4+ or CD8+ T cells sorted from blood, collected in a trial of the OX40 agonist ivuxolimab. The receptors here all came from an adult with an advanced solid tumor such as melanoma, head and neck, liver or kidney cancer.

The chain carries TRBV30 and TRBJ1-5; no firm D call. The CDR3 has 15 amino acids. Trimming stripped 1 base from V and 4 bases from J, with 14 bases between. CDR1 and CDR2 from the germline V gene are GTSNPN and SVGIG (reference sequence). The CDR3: CAWSENHSPNQPQHF. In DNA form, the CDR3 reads TGTGCCTGGAGTGAGAATCACAGTCCTAATCAGCCCCAGCATTTT.

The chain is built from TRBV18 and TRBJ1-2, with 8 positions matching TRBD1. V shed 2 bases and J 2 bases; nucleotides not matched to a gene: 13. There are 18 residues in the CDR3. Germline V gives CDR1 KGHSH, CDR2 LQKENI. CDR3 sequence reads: CASSPSIETGASNYGYTF. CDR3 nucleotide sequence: TGTGCCAGCTCACCAAGCATTGAGACAGGGGCTTCCAACTATGGCTACACCTTC.

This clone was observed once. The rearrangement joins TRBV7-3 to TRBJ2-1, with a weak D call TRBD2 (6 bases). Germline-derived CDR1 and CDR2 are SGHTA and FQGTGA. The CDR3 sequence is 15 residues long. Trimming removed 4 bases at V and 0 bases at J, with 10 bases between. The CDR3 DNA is TGTGCCAGCAGCTCTGACGGGAGCTCCTACAATGAGCAGTTCTTC. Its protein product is CASSSDGSSYNEQFF.

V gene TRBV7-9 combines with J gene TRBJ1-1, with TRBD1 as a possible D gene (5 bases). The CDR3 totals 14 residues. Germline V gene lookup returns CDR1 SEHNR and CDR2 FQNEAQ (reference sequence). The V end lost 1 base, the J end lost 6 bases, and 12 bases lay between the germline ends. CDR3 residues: CASSLDSGLSEAFF. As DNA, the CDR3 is TGTGCCAGCAGCTTAGACTCAGGGTTGTCTGAAGCTTTCTTT.

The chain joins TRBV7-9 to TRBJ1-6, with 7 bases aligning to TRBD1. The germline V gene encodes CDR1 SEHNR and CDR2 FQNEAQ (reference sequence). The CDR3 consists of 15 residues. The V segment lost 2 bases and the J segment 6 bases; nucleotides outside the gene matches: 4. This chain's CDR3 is CASSLLAGGNSPLHF. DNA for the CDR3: TGTGCCAGCAGCTTATTGGCAGGGGGTAATTCACCCCTCCACTTT.

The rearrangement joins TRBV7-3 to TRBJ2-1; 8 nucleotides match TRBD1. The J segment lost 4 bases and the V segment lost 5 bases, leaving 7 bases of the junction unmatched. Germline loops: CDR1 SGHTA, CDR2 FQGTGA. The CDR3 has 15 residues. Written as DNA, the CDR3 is TGTGCCAGCAGCCCCCAGGGACAGGCTTACAATGAGCAGTTCTTC. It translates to CASSPQGQAYNEQFF.

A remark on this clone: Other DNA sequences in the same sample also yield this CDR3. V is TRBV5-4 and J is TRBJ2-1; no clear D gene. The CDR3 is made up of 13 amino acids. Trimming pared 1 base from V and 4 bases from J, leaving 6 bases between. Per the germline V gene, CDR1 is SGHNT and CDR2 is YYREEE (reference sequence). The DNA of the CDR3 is TGTGCCAGCAGCTTGTGGAGTTACAATGAGCAGTTCTTC. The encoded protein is CASSLWSYNEQFF.

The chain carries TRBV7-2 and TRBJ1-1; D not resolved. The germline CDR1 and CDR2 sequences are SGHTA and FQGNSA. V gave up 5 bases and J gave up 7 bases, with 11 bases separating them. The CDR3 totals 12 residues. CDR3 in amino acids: CASSQFGVEAFF. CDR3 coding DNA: TGTGCCAGCAGCCAGTTCGGAGTTGAAGCTTTCTTT.

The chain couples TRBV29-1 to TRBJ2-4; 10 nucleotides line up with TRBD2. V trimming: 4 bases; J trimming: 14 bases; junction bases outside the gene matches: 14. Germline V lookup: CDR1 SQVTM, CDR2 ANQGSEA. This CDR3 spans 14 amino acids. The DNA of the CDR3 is TGCAGCGTTGGAAGCGTAGCGGGAGGCCCTCCCGAGTACTTC. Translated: CSVGSVAGGPPEYF.

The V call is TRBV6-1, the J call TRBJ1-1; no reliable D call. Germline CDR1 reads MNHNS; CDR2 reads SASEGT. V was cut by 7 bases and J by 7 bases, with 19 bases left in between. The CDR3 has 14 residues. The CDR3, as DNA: TGTGCCAGCACCCTTGGAAGGAGTTCCTTTGAAGCTTTCTTT. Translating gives CASTLGRSSFEAFF.

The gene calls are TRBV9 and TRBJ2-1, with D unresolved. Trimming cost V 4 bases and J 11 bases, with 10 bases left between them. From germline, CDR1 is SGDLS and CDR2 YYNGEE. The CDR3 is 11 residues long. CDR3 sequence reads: CASSNDKKQFF. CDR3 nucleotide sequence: TGTGCCAGCAGCAACGATAAAAAGCAGTTCTTC.

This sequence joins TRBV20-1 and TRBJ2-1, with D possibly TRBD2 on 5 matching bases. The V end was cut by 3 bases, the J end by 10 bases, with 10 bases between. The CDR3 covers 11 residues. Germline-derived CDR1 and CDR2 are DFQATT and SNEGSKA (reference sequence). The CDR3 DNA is TGCAGTGCTAGTGCGGGCCGGGAGCAGTTCTTC. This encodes CSASAGREQFF.

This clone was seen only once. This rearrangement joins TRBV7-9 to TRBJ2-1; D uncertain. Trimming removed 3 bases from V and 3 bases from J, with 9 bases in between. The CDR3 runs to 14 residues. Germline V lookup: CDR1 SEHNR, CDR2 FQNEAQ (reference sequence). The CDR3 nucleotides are TGTGCCAGCAGCTTCGTCCCATTCTACAATGAGCAGTTCTTC. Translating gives CASSFVPFYNEQFF.

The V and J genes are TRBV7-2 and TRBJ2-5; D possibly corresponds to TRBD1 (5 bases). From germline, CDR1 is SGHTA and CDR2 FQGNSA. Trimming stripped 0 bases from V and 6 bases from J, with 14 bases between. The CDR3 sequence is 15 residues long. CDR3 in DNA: TGTGCCAGCAGCTTAGCTGGGCAGGGTTGGCAGACCCAGTACTTC. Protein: CASSLAGQGWQTQYF.

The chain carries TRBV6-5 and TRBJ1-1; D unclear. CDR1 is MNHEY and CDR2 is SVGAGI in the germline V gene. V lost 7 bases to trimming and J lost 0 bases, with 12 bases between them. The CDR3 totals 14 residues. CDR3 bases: TGTGCCAGCAAAATGGACCTTCTGAACACTGAAGCTTTCTTT. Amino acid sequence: CASKMDLLNTEAFF.

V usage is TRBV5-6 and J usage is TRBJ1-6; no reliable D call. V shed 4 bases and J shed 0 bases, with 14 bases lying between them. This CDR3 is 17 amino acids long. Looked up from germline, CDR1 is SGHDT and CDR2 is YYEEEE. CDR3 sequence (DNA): TGTGCCAGCAGCCGACGAAACGGGAGCTCCTATAATTCACCCCTCCACTTT. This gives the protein CASSRRNGSSYNSPLHF. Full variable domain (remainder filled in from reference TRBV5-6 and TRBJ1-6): DAGVTQSPTHLIKTRGQQVTLRCSPKSGHDTVSWYQQALGQGPQFIFQYYEEEERQRGNFPDRFSGHQFPNYSSELNVNALLLGDSALYLCASSRRNGSSYNSPLHFGNGTRLTVT.

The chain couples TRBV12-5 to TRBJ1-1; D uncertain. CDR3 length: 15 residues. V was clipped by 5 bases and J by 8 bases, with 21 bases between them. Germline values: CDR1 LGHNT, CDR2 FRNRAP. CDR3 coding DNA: TGTGCTAGTGGTCATTATCGGGCCAGTCTGACCGAAGCTTTCTTT. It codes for CASGHYRASLTEAFF.

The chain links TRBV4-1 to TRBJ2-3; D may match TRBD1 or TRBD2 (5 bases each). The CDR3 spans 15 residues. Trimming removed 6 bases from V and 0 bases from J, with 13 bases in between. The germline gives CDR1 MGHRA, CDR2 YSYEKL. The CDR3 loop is CASRLTGTSTDTQYF. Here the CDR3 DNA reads TGCGCCAGCAGACTTACGGGGACCAGCACAGATACGCAGTATTTT.

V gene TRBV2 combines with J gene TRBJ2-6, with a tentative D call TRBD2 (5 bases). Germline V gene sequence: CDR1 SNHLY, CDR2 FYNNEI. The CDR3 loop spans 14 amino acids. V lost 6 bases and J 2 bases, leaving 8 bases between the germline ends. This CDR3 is CASRAVTGANVLTF. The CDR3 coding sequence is TGTGCCAGCAGAGCGGTTACTGGGGCCAACGTCCTGACTTTC.

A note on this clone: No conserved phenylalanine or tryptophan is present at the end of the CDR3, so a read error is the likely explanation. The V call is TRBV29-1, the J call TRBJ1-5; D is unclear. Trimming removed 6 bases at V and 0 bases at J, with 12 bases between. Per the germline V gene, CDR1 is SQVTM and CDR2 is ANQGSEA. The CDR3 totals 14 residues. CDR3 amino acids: CSVRLGNSNQPQHL. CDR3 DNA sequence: TGCAGCGTGAGATTAGGGAATAGCAATCAGCCCCAGCATCTT.

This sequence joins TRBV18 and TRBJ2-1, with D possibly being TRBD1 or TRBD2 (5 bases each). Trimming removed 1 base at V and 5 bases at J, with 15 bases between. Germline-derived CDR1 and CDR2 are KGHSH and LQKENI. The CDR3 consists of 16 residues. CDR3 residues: CASSPLGVGYNNEQFF. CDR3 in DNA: TGTGCCAGCTCACCACTGGGGGTAGGGTACAACAATGAGCAGTTCTTC.

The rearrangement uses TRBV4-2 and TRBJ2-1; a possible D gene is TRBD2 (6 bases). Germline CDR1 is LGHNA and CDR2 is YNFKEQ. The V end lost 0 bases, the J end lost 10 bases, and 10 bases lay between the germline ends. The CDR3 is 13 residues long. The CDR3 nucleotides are TGTGCCAGCAGCCAAGAAGTGCGGGGCGAGCAGTTCTTC. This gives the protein CASSQEVRGEQFF.

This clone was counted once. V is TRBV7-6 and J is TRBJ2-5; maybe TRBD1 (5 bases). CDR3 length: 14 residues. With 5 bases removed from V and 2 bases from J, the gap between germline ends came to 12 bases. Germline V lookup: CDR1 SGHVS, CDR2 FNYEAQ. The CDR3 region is CASSTYQGQETQYF. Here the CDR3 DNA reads TGTGCCAGCAGCACATATCAGGGTCAAGAGACCCAGTACTTC.

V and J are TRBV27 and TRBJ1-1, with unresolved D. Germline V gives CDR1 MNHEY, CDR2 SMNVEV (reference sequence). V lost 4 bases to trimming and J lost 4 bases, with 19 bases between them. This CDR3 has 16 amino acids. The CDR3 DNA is TGTGCCAGCAGTTCCCGGGAGGGCCGGTTGAGCACTGAAGCTTTCTTT. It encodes CASSSREGRLSTEAFF.

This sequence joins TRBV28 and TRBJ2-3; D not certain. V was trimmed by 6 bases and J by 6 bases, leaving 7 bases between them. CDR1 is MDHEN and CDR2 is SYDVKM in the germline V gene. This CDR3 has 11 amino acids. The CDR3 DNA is TGTGCCAGCAGAGAGAGGGATACGCAGTATTTT. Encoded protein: CASRERDTQYF.

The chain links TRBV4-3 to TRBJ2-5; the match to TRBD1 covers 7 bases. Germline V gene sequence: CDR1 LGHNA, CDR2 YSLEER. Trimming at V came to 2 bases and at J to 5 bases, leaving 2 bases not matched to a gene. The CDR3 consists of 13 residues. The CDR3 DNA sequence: TGCGCCAGCAGCCAAACAGGGGCCGAGACCCAGTACTTC. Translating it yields CASSQTGAETQYF.

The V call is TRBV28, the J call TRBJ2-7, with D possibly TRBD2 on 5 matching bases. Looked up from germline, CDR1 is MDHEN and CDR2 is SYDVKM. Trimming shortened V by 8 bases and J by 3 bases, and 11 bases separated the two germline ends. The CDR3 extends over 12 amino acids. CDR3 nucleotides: TGTGCCAGCGGGGAGTTACTCTACGAGCAGTACTTC. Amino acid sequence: CASGELLYEQYF.

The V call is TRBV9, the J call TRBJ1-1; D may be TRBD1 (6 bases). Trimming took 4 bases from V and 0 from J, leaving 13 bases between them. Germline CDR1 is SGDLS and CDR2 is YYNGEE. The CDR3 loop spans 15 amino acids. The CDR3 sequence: CASSSRGGLNTEAFF. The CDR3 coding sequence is TGTGCCAGCAGCTCCCGAGGGGGTCTGAACACTGAAGCTTTCTTT.

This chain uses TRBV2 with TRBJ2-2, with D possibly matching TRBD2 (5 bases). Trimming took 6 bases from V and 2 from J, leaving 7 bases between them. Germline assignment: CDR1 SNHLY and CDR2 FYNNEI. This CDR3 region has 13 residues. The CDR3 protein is CASRRENTGELFF. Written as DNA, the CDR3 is TGTGCCAGCAGACGGGAAAACACCGGGGAGCTGTTTTTT.

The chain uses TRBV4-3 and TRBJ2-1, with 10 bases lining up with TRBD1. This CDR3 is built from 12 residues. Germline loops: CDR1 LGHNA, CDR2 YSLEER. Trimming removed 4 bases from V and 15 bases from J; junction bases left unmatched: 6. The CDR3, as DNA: TGCGCCAGCAGCCCAGGACAGGGGGAAAGGTTCTTC. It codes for CASSPGQGERFF.